Presented here are 13 T cell receptor beta chains from one specimen sequenced in a study of T cell clones after liver transplantation. TCRdb keeps only in-frame clones here, not all; method: immunoSEQ multiplex PCR. Of some 45,000 clones detected, 85% to 90% appear once; the ten largest clones hold over 2%. The specimen comprised CD4+ T cells from blood, sampled 24 months after liver transplant. Every receptor here comes from a human patient who received a liver transplant. Some T cells may be provided by the graft donor.

The rearrangement joins TRBV5-4 to TRBJ2-1; 10 nucleotides line up with TRBD2. J lost 5 bases, V lost 4 bases, and 15 bases had no gene match. The CDR3 is 18 residues long. Germline CDR1 is SGHNT and CDR2 is YYREEE (reference sequence). This chain's CDR3 is CASSGRAGGPEFDNEQFF. The CDR3 DNA follows: TGTGCCAGCAGCGGGCGAGCGGGAGGGCCTGAGTTTGACAATGAGCAGTTCTTC.

This clone is labeled as medium-sized. The V gene is TRBV4-1, the J gene TRBJ1-3; D is ambiguous. Germline-derived CDR1 and CDR2 are MGHRA and YSYEKL. The CDR3 extends over 12 amino acids. Trimming pared 1 base from V and 3 bases from J, leaving 1 base between. CDR3 in amino acids: CASSQVGNTIYF. Here the CDR3 DNA reads TGCGCCAGCAGCCAAGTTGGAAACACCATATATTTT.

The chain is built from TRBV5-1 and TRBJ2-6; tentatively, D is TRBD1 (5 bases). V was clipped by 2 bases and J by 0 bases, with 21 bases between them. The germline V gene has CDR1 SGHRS and CDR2 YFSETQ. CDR3 length: 20 residues. This chain's CDR3 is CASSFFGSREGDSGANVLTF. DNA for the CDR3: TGCGCCAGCAGCTTCTTTGGTTCAAGGGAAGGGGACTCTGGGGCCAACGTCCTGACTTTC.

V usage is TRBV19 and J usage is TRBJ1-1; 8 bases line up with TRBD1. The CDR3 totals 16 residues. The germline V gene has CDR1 LNHDA and CDR2 SQIVND (reference sequence). Trimming took 6 bases from V and 4 from J; bases not matched to a gene: 13. The CDR3 here is CASRGQRDRGGTEAFF. The CDR3 region has the DNA TGTGCCAGTAGGGGGCAAAGAGACAGGGGAGGCACTGAAGCTTTCTTT.

The chain couples TRBV19 to TRBJ2-7; weak D call: TRBD1 (6 bases). The CDR3 sequence is 13 residues long. V was pared by 5 bases and J by 6 bases, with 14 bases between. CDR1 is LNHDA and CDR2 is SQIVND in the germline V gene (reference sequence). In DNA, the CDR3 is TGTGCCAGTAGTCCAGGGGAGACCTCCGAGCAGTACTTC. Its translation: CASSPGETSEQYF.

This rearrangement joins TRBV6-5 to TRBJ1-3; a possible D gene is TRBD1 (6 bases). CDR3 length: 14 amino acids. Germline-derived CDR1 and CDR2 are MNHEY and SVGAGI. Trimming took 4 bases from V and 3 from J, leaving 10 bases between them. CDR3 sequence reads: CASSSLGGGNTIYF. CDR3 nucleotide sequence: TGTGCCAGCAGTTCATTAGGGGGTGGAAACACCATATATTTT.

The chain combines TRBV28 with TRBJ2-2; a weak D match, TRBD2 (5 bases). This CDR3 comprises 16 residues. Germline V gene data show CDR1 as MDHEN and CDR2 as SYDVKM. V lost 2 bases, J lost 1 base, and 11 bases lay in between. CDR3 amino acids: CASSLPSPGNTGELFF. DNA of the CDR3: TGTGCCAGCAGTTTACCTAGCCCAGGGAACACCGGGGAGCTGTTTTTT. The variable domain in full, with the rest retrieved from reference TRBV28 and TRBJ2-2, is DVKVTQSSRYLVKRTGEKVFLECVQDMDHENMFWYRQDPGLGLRLIYFSYDVKMKEKGDIPEGYSVSREKKERFSLILESASTNQTSMYLCASSLPSPGNTGELFFGEGSRLTVL.

The chain recombines TRBV9 with TRBJ2-3; no clear D gene. V lost 4 bases to trimming and J lost 8 bases, with 14 bases between them. The CDR3 is 13 residues long. Germline V CDR1 and CDR2: SGDLS, YYNGEE. The CDR3 is CASSPHLGGTQYF. In nucleotides, the CDR3 is TGTGCCAGCAGCCCTCACCTGGGCGGTACGCAGTATTTT.

The V gene is TRBV5-1, the J gene TRBJ1-2; 9 bases align to TRBD1. Germline V gene data show CDR1 as SGHRS and CDR2 as YFSETQ. The CDR3 runs 17 residues. J was trimmed by 2 bases and V by 1 base; bases with no gene match: 9. The CDR3 sequence: CASSLNFPGQGNYGYTF. As DNA, the CDR3 is TGCGCCAGCAGCTTGAACTTCCCGGGACAGGGAAACTATGGCTACACCTTC.

The gene calls are TRBV10-3 and TRBJ2-1; D remains ambiguous. V lost 4 bases to trimming and J lost 7 bases, with 8 bases between them. The CDR3 runs 12 residues. From germline, CDR1 is ENHRY and CDR2 SYGVKD. CDR3 in DNA: TGTGCCATCAGTGGGGGTGGGAATGAGCAGTTCTTC. Encoded protein: CAISGGGNEQFF.

The chain couples TRBV11-3 to TRBJ2-1; D not resolved. There are 13 residues in the CDR3. CDR1 is SGHNT, CDR2 YENEEA, per germline. V was shortened by 5 bases and J by 2 bases, with 7 bases between the two germline ends. CDR3 coding DNA: TGTGCCAGCAGCCCAAACCCCTACAATGAGCAGTTCTTC. Its protein product is CASSPNPYNEQFF. Supplemented by reference TRBV11-3 and TRBJ2-1, the full variable domain reads EAGVVQSPRYKIIEKKQPVAFWCNPISGHNTLYWYLQNLGQGPELLIRYENEEAVDDSQLPKDRFSAERLKGVDSTLKIQPAELGDSAVYLCASSPNPYNEQFFGPGTRLTVL.

The genes are TRBV7-9 and TRBJ2-6, with D unresolved. The V end was cut by 5 bases, the J end by 4 bases, with 15 bases between. Germline V gene sequence: CDR1 SEHNR, CDR2 FQNEAQ (reference sequence). The CDR3 totals 16 residues. CDR3 bases: TGTGCCAGCAGCCCGACCCTCGCTCTGGGGGCCAACGTCCTGACTTTC. This sequence encodes CASSPTLALGANVLTF.

This chain uses TRBV15 with TRBJ2-5; TRBD2 aligns across 13 bases. The CDR3 is 16 amino acids. CDR1 is LNHNV, CDR2 YYDKDF, per germline (reference sequence). The V gene end was trimmed by 4 bases and the J gene end by 5 bases; junction bases not matched to a gene: 7. CDR3 sequence (DNA): TGTGCCACCAGCACCGAACCGGGACTAGCGGGGGAGACCCAGTACTTC. Its protein product is CATSTEPGLAGETQYF.